This TCR beta chain was profiled in a study of PD-L1 blockade in urothelial cancer (dated by TCRdb to 2017 to 2019). Study-wide context: All patients started therapy in about 2014 and received atezolizumab 1,200 mg intravenously every 3 weeks. Durable clinical benefit was defined as progression-free survival longer than 6 months, and TCR features were also tested against progression-free and overall survival. Roughly 10 patients achieved durable clinical benefit and approximately 20 did not. In the same patients, pretreatment tumors underwent whole exome sequencing and RNA sequencing in addition to TCR sequencing. Blood samples were analyzed at 3 weeks after treatment start (second dose) and at 6 weeks after treatment start. TCR sequencing covered pretreatment tumor samples and matched, serially collected peripheral blood taken before and after atezolizumab treatment. About 90% of the roughly 29 patients were identified as males with urothelial cancer of bladder origin, and a prior smoking history was reported by 18 of 29 patients. An exploratory multi-omic analysis was conducted of the somatic, immune and clinical correlates of response to PD-L1 blockade with atezolizumab in urothelial cancer. Patients had an ECOG performance status of 0 or 1 and had received between 0 and 3 prior chemotherapy regimens. A median of 141,255 T cells and some 82,000 unique TCRs was obtained from blood samples, and a median clonality of approximately 0.08 was observed. Pretreatment blood TCR-seq was available for 30 or so patients, at least one posttreatment blood collection was obtained for some 24 patients, and tumor TCR-seq was available for some 24 patients.

Synthetic TCR analog templates were spiked into each PCR to estimate absolute template abundance from read counts. Using the immunoSEQ assay, TCRbeta CDR3 regions were amplified from genomic DNA with bias-controlled V and J gene primers. Rearranged TCRbeta segments were sequenced at approximately 20X coverage. Processing in the source paper ran as follows. Clustering was used to correct sequencing errors, and CDR3s were annotated against IMGT so that V, D and J genes could be assigned. Downstream analyses used only productive TCRbeta rearrangements, leaving out any out-of-frame or stop-codon sequences. Clonality was computed as one minus Shannon entropy normalized by the log of the number of unique productive sequences. Clones differing between time points or between blood and tumor were identified using Fisher's exact test with Benjamini-Hochberg correction, with an adjusted p below 0.01 applied as the threshold. TCRdb re-hosts the immuneACCESS table, in-frame sequences only. Its copies lack some clones; in the studies checked, an unresolved V gene accounts for under half of them, and the cause for the rest is not known. V and J calls and clone size are those listed in that table; D and trimming were worked out from the DNA. A total of around 71,000 clones appear in this sample, approximately 80% of them only once. About 6.7% of the sample belongs to the ten largest clones.

Worth noting for this clone: No antigen is known for it. Base qualities are not provided; no much larger clone lies one nucleotide away.

The paper as a whole reports these results and caveats: At 3 weeks after the start of treatment, tumor-associated TCR clones in peripheral blood had expanded more in patients with durable benefit (n of about 22, p = 0.022). Improved progression-free and overall survival was associated with having pretreatment peripheral blood TCR clonality below the median. Small sample size (n of about 30) and many exploratory analyses mean the results are intended to be hypothesis-generating.

In the paper's terms, the time point label means: pretreatment peripheral blood. A cohort of some 29 patients with locally advanced or metastatic urothelial carcinoma, treated at Memorial Sloan Kettering on a trial protocol, was included. Peripheral blood mononuclear cells were collected pretreatment and during treatment, at between 1 and 8 total time points per patient. The Qiagen DNeasy Blood extraction kit was used to purify genomic DNA from total PBMCs and from tumor samples. Collected pretreatment and during treatment, PBMCs were isolated and stored as previously described. Reading the germline V gene (reference sequence) gives CDR1 MNHEY and CDR2 SMNVEV. The cysteine opens and the phenylalanine closes a CDR3 of 13 amino acids. Only the CDR3 DNA stays, 39 bases, in frame from base 1. Deletion took 0 bases off V and 5 bases off J, with a span of 7 bases between the germline ends.

This sequence uses TRBV27 and TRBJ1-1; a confident D gene designation cannot be given. Sequences were derived from PBMCs, sampled around atezolizumab (anti-PD-L1) treatment. The receptor was isolated from a man in his forties or fifties with urothelial cancer. The CDR3 reads CASSLSGGTEAFF. The DNA reads TGTGCCAGCAGTTTATCGGGAGGTACTGAAGCTTTCTTT.